These 4 T cell receptor beta chains were all obtained from the same sample, sequenced in a study of ipilimumab plus nivolumab after autologous stem cell transplantation. The protocol was immunoSEQ multiplex PCR, while the TCRdb copy is restricted to in-frame clones and leaves out a portion. The table shows fewer than 45,000 clones, with 80% to 95% occurring only once. The starting material was PBMCs, obtained in a trial of ipilimumab plus nivolumab as post-transplant consolidation. The receptors were sampled from a male donor with multiple myeloma.

The gene calls are TRBV27 and TRBJ2-3; the D gene is possibly TRBD2 (6 bases). This CDR3 contains 17 residues. Germline CDR1 and CDR2: MNHEY and SMNVEV (reference sequence). V shed 2 bases and J shed 0 bases, with 15 bases lying between them. The CDR3 here is CASSLRSGGTSTDTQYF. The CDR3 nucleotides read TGTGCCAGCAGTTTAAGGAGTGGAGGGACTAGCACAGATACGCAGTATTTT.

The gene calls are TRBV1 and TRBJ2-1; TRBD2 was called by the table and not checked on the DNA. TRBV1 represents a pseudogene. This CDR3 is built from 20 residues. CDR3 protein: CTSSQDSPHSGRRNYNEQFF. The CDR3 DNA reads TGCACCAGCAGCCAAGATTCCCCTCATAGCGGGAGAAGGAACTACAATGAGCAGTTCTTC.

The chain is built from TRBV11-1 and TRBJ2-7; 7 nucleotides agree with TRBD1. Germline-derived CDR1 and CDR2 are SGHAT and FQDESV (reference sequence). There are 14 residues in the CDR3. V lost 5 bases, J lost 2 bases, and 6 bases stayed unmatched. CDR3: CASSLTGTAYEQYF. The CDR3 DNA is TGTGCCAGCAGCCTCACCGGGACAGCCTACGAGCAGTACTTC. Full variable domain (remainder filled in from reference TRBV11-1 and TRBJ2-7): EAEVAQSPRYKITEKSQAVAFWCDPISGHATLYWYRQILGQGPELLVQFQDESVVDDSQLPKDRFSAERLKGVDSTLKIQPAELGDSAMYLCASSLTGTAYEQYFGPGTRLTVT.

The chain has TRBV18 and TRBJ2-7; D is uncertain. The CDR3 is 14 amino acids. From germline, CDR1 is KGHSH and CDR2 LQKENI. V lost 4 bases, J lost 4 bases, and 14 bases lay in between. CDR3 nucleotide sequence: TGTGCCAGCTCACTGGGGTCCCGTGCTTACGAGCAGTACTTC. This gives the protein CASSLGSRAYEQYF.